This T cell receptor beta chain emerged from a study of T cell repertoires in cytomegalovirus infection. Study conclusions and caveats: The study identified carriers of CMV plus the relevant HLA from cumulative public TCR beta family frequency. The ex vivo response showed dominance by HLA-C-restricted CMV-specific TCR beta clonotypes.

The CDR3 contains 16 residues. TCRdb itself ran the reads through MiXCR, one entry per CDR3 protein. The data show some 6,100 distinct CDR3 sequences, about half seen once. Notes on this clonotype: Its specificity is unknown. Mismatch with germline at one junction end may stem from a read error.

This TCR was recovered from a human donor in good health (CMV status not recorded). Some clones in this sample may be carry-over from other donors' samples. The chain employs TRBV5-3 and TRBJ2-7; 11 nucleotides align to TRBD2. TRBV5-3 is flagged as an ORF with uncertain function. Sequenced input: PBMCs, sequenced either directly or after in vitro stimulation (not recorded which). The CDR3 DNA reads as TGTGCCAGCAGCTTGGATAGCGGGGGGGCCATATACGAGCAGTACTTC. Translating gives CASSLDSGGAIYEQYF.